A single sample gave rise to the 5 T cell receptor beta chains below, sequenced in a study of OX40 agonist ivuxolimab in advanced cancers. Measured with immunoSEQ multiplex PCR; TCRdb has only the in-frame clones, and not every one. The table shows around 53,000 clones, with around 81% occurring only once. The input for sequencing was CD4+ or CD8+ T cells sorted from blood, taken in a trial of the OX40 agonist ivuxolimab. The receptors here all came from an adult with an advanced solid tumor such as melanoma, head and neck, liver or kidney cancer.

This sequence joins TRBV7-9 and TRBJ1-3; D is possibly TRBD1 (6 bases). The germline V gene has CDR1 SEHNR and CDR2 FQNEAQ (reference sequence). The CDR3 totals 15 residues. The V end was cut by 6 bases, the J end by 0 bases, with 12 bases between. For the CDR3, the DNA is TGTGCCAGCAGGTTTGACAGGAGCTCTGGAAACACCATATATTTT. The encoded protein is CASRFDRSSGNTIYF.

The chain recombines TRBV25-1 with TRBJ1-2; the match to TRBD1 covers 9 bases. V was pared by 6 bases and J by 9 bases, with 11 bases of the junction left unmatched. This CDR3 is 14 amino acids long. The germline gives CDR1 MGHDK, CDR2 SYGVNS. CDR3 DNA: TGTGCCAGCAGCCCCACCGGGACAGGGAAGAGCTACACCTTC. Translating it yields CASSPTGTGKSYTF.

A remark on this clone: Other DNA sequences in this sample translate to the same CDR3. The chain joins TRBV6-5 to TRBJ1-1; D not certain. The CDR3 spans 11 residues. The germline gives CDR1 MNHEY, CDR2 SVGAGI. The V end lost 11 bases, the J end lost 1 base, and 8 bases lay between the germline ends. CDR3 DNA sequence: TGTGCCGTCGTGGGGAACACTGAAGCTTTCTTT. This gives the protein CAVVGNTEAFF.

The chain joins TRBV2 to TRBJ2-7; possible D gene TRBD2, 6 bases. V shed 4 bases and J shed 3 bases, with 10 bases lying between them. Germline values: CDR1 SNHLY, CDR2 FYNNEI. The CDR3 is 13 amino acids. The CDR3 region is CASSGRGIYEQYF. As DNA, the CDR3 is TGTGCCAGCAGTGGACGGGGGATCTACGAGCAGTACTTC.

This chain uses TRBV9 with TRBJ2-5; 8 bases map to TRBD1. There are 16 residues in the CDR3. The germline gives CDR1 SGDLS, CDR2 YYNGEE. V dropped 3 bases and J dropped 2; count of bases not matched to a gene: 9. CDR3 in DNA: TGTGCCAGCAGCGAGAGGACAGGGAGTTTTCAAGAGACCCAGTACTTC. It specifies CASSERTGSFQETQYF.